These T cell receptor beta chains were read from a single sample in a study of cytomegalovirus exposure and HLA in healthy donors. Sequencing used immunoSEQ multiplex PCR; TCRdb keeps in-frame clones, though not all of them. The data hold 150,000 or so clones, with roughly 80% observed a single time. Sequencing used PBMCs. These receptors all come from a man younger than 45 in good health and CMV-seropositive. Each CDR3 is given with its conserved first and last residue. Fields, in order: V gene, D gene, clone size, J gene, CDR3 DNA, CDR3 protein. The D gene is left open where the match is weak. For some rows the clone size is stated as once, few or many, or as a class when expanded; others skip it.

V: TRBV7-2
D: TRBD2
size: few
J: TRBJ2-5
DNA: TGTGCCAGCAGCTTACAGGGAGGGCGAGAGACCCAGTACTTC
CDR3: CASSLQGGRETQYF

V: TRBV27
D: TRBD1
size: NA
J: TRBJ1-4
DNA: TGTGCCAGCAGTTTATCGGCCGGGACAGGGGATGAAAAACTGTTTTTT
CDR3: CASSLSAGTGDEKLFF

V: TRBV9
D: NA
size: NA
J: TRBJ2-7
DNA: TGTGCCAGCAGCGGGCAGACCTACGAGCAGTACTTC
CDR3: CASSGQTYEQYF

V: TRBV27
D: NA
size: NA
J: TRBJ2-1
DNA: TGTGCCAGCAGTTTAGGGGCTTACAATGAGCAGTTCTTC
CDR3: CASSLGAYNEQFF

V: TRBV6-5
D: NA
size: NA
J: TRBJ1-5
DNA: TGTGCCAGTTCACAGGGTATAGAGTTGCAGCCCCAGCATTTT
CDR3: CASSQGIELQPQHF

V: TRBV7-9
D: NA
size: few
J: TRBJ2-2
DNA: TGTGCCAGCAGCTTAGTTAGTGGTTACACCGGGGAGCTGTTTTTT
CDR3: CASSLVSGYTGELFF

V: TRBV2
D: TRBD1
size: NA
J: TRBJ1-1
DNA: TGTGCCAGCTCCCTACGAACTTGGACAGGGGAGAGGGAAGCTTTCTTT
CDR3: CASSLRTWTGEREAFF

V: TRBV10-3
D: NA
size: NA
J: TRBJ1-5
DNA: TGTGCCATCAGTGAGTTTGGTCGGGCCGGGGGAGAGCCCCAGCATTTT
CDR3: CAISEFGRAGGEPQHF

V: TRBV7-2
D: TRBD2
size: NA
J: TRBJ2-5
DNA: TGTGCCACCGGGACTAGCGGGAGAATTGGAGAGACCCAGTACTTC
CDR3: CATGTSGRIGETQYF

V: TRBV14
D: TRBD2
size: NA
J: TRBJ2-7
DNA: TGTGCCAGCAGCCAACAGGCGGGAGGGCCATTGGATTCCTACGAGCAGTACTTC
CDR3: CASSQQAGGPLDSYEQYF

V: TRBV7-8
D: TRBD1
size: NA
J: TRBJ1-3
DNA: TGTGCCAGCAGCCATGGACAGGGGAGAAACACCATATATTTT
CDR3: CASSHGQGRNTIYF

V: TRBV4-2
D: NA
size: NA
J: TRBJ2-1
DNA: TGTGCCAGCAGCCACCTCCGGGTCTTTGCCCAAAGCCCCAATGAGCAGTTCTTC
CDR3: CASSHLRVFAQSPNEQFF

V: TRBV19
D: NA
size: NA
J: TRBJ2-7
DNA: TGTGCCAGTAGTATAGATCTTGGGCTGGCGGGTAACGAGCAGTACTTC
CDR3: CASSIDLGLAGNEQYF

V: TRBV27
D: NA
size: NA
J: TRBJ1-2
DNA: TGTGCCAGCAGTAGCCATAACTATGGCTACACCTTC
CDR3: CASSSHNYGYTF

V: TRBV10-3
D: NA
size: NA
J: TRBJ2-5
DNA: TGTGCCATCAGTGAGGGCTTCGGAGGGGGCGCCAGGGAGACCCAGTACTTC
CDR3: CAISEGFGGGARETQYF

V: TRBV2
D: NA
size: NA
J: TRBJ2-5
DNA: TGTGCCAGCAGTGAAGTTGGGCGGGGACTTGGCAAGAGTAGCCAGTACTTC
CDR3: CASSEVGRGLGKSSQYF

V: TRBV6-5
D: NA
size: few
J: TRBJ1-2
DNA: TGTGCCAGCAGTACCGACAGATATAGGGCAAGATCTTACACCTTC
CDR3: CASSTDRYRARSYTF

V: TRBV6-6
D: TRBD1
size: few
J: TRBJ2-7
DNA: TGTGCCAGCAGACTTACAGGGGACGCCCCCTACGAGCAGTACTTC
CDR3: CASRLTGDAPYEQYF

V: TRBV5-1
D: TRBD1
size: NA
J: TRBJ2-2
DNA: TGCGCCAGCAGCTTGGGGACAGGTCGGGAGCTGTTTTTT
CDR3: CASSLGTGRELFF

V: TRBV7-9
D: TRBD2
size: NA
J: TRBJ2-3
DNA: TGTGCCAGCAGCCTAGGGACTAGCGGAGATACGCAGTATTTT
CDR3: CASSLGTSGDTQYF

V: TRBV7-9
D: NA
size: NA
J: TRBJ1-4
DNA: TGTGCCAGCAGCTTACTCACACGTGAAAAACTGTTTTTT
CDR3: CASSLLTREKLFF

V: TRBV18
D: TRBD1
size: NA
J: TRBJ2-3
DNA: TGTGCCAGCTCACCAGCAGGGGGCTTGCCAGATACGCAGTATTTT
CDR3: CASSPAGGLPDTQYF

V: TRBV28
D: TRBD1
size: NA
J: TRBJ1-3
DNA: TGTGCCAGCAGTTCCCAGGACAGGGTGTATGGAAACACCATATATTTT
CDR3: CASSSQDRVYGNTIYF

V: TRBV28
D: NA
size: NA
J: TRBJ1-5
DNA: TGTGCCAGCAGGGGGAGCGGTAGCAATCAGCCCCAGCATTTT
CDR3: CASRGSGSNQPQHF

V: TRBV20-1
D: NA
size: NA
J: TRBJ2-7
DNA: TGCAGTGCTAGAGCCGGCTACGAGCAGTACTTC
CDR3: CSARAGYEQYF

V: TRBV5-1
D: NA
size: NA
J: TRBJ2-7
DNA: TGCGCCAGCAGCTTGGCTTTAGACTACGAGCAGTACTTC
CDR3: CASSLALDYEQYF